One and the same sample provided the 18 T cell receptor beta chains below, sequenced in a study of shared clonotypes between healthy human individuals. CD45RO-negative CD8 cells positively selected for CCR7 made up the naive population, which excluded terminally differentiated effector memory CD45RA+ cells. Produced via immunoSEQ multiplex PCR; TCRdb's table is partial and in-frame only. The table records approximately 1.9 million clones, roughly 95% of them present only once. What was sequenced was naive CD8+ T cells from PBMCs. The source of these receptors is a man in his late teens or twenties in good health. Some clones in this sample may be carry-over from other donors' samples.

The CDR3 here is CASSLTAPGGTDTQYF. The DNA of the CDR3 is TGTGCCAGCAGCCTAACGGCCCCAGGGGGCACAGATACGCAGTATTTT. The chain joins TRBV7-9 to TRBJ2-3, with D possibly being TRBD1 (6 bases). There are 16 residues in the CDR3. V was cut by 5 bases and J by 1 base, with 16 bases left in between. Per germline, CDR1 SEHNR and CDR2 FQNEAQ (reference sequence). The full variable domain, rest sourced from reference TRBV7-9 and TRBJ2-3, is DTGVSQNPRHKITKRGQNVTFRCDPISEHNRLYWYRQTLGQGPEFLTYFQNEAQLEKSRLLSDRFSAERPKGSFSTLEIQRTEQGDSAMYLCASSLTAPGGTDTQYFGPGTRLTVL.

The V call is TRBV11-2, the J call TRBJ2-3; D might be TRBD1 or TRBD2, each matching 5 bases. The CDR3 contains 15 residues. V gave up 1 base and J gave up 1 base, with 9 bases separating them. The germline gives CDR1 SGHAT, CDR2 FQNNGV. The CDR3 region is CASSLVRGGTDTQYF. CDR3 nucleotides: TGTGCCAGCAGCTTAGTTAGGGGAGGCACAGATACGCAGTATTTT.

A note on this clone: The sample contains more than one DNA sequence encoding this CDR3. This rearrangement joins TRBV10-2 to TRBJ2-5; no clear D. Germline CDR1 reads WSHSY; CDR2 reads SAAADI. The V end lost 3 bases, the J end lost 0 bases, and 5 bases lay between the germline ends. The CDR3 is made up of 13 amino acids. The CDR3 spells CASSEGYQETQYF. The CDR3, as DNA: TGCGCCAGCAGTGAAGGGTACCAAGAGACCCAGTACTTC.

This chain uses TRBV10-3 with TRBJ1-1, with D possibly TRBD1 on 5 matching bases. The germline V gene has CDR1 ENHRY and CDR2 SYGVKD. This CDR3 comprises 14 residues. Trimming cost V 3 bases and J 0 bases, with 8 bases left between them. The CDR3 sequence is CAISDRVLNTEAFF. In DNA form, the CDR3 reads TGTGCCATCAGTGACAGGGTATTGAACACTGAAGCTTTCTTT.

This clone was counted a single time. The rearrangement joins TRBV28 to TRBJ1-2, with D unclear. CDR1 MDHEN and CDR2 SYDVKM come from the germline V gene. The CDR3 length is 12 residues. Trimming took off 4 bases at V and 1 base at J, with 4 bases between the two ends. CDR3 residues: CASSSDNYGYTF. CDR3 nucleotides: TGTGCCAGCAGTTCAGATAACTATGGCTACACCTTC.

The J gene is TRBJ2-2, the V gene TRBV11-3; D uncertain. This CDR3 is 14 amino acids long. V was pared by 1 base and J by 6 bases, with 9 bases between. CDR1 and CDR2 from the germline V gene are SGHNT and YENEEA. The CDR3 sequence: CASSLGGEAGELFF. The CDR3 bases are TGTGCCAGCAGCTTAGGTGGTGAAGCCGGGGAGCTGTTTTTT.

Note on this clone: The same CDR3 arises from other DNA sequences in this sample as well. The genes are TRBV28 and TRBJ2-7; possible D gene TRBD1, 6 bases. V was cut by 5 bases and J by 3 bases, with 11 bases left in between. CDR3 size: 13 residues. Germline V gene lookup returns CDR1 MDHEN and CDR2 SYDVKM. The chain's CDR3 is CASSLGQFYEQYF. In nucleotides, the CDR3 is TGTGCCAGCAGTCTTGGACAGTTCTACGAGCAGTACTTC.

This clone was seen just once. In the same sample, other DNA sequences code for this CDR3. This rearrangement joins TRBV27 to TRBJ1-5; no firm D call. CDR3 length: 13 amino acids. Trimming shortened V by 2 bases and J by 4 bases, and 6 bases separated the two germline ends. Germline lookup yields CDR1 MNHEY and CDR2 SMNVEV (reference sequence). CDR3 sequence: CASSLQVNQPQHF. CDR3 DNA sequence: TGTGCCAGCAGTTTACAAGTAAATCAGCCCCAGCATTTT.

The chain recombines TRBV29-1 with TRBJ2-7; the D gene is possibly TRBD1 (6 bases). Germline CDR1 reads SQVTM; CDR2 reads ANQGSEA. The CDR3 extends over 12 amino acids. V was cut by 7 bases and J by 7 bases, with 17 bases left in between. CDR3 region: CSGRTGWSEQYF. The DNA for the CDR3 is TGCAGCGGGCGTACAGGGTGGAGTGAGCAGTACTTC.

The chain links TRBV27 to TRBJ2-7, with D unresolved. Trimming removed 5 bases at V and 6 bases at J, with 11 bases between. Germline CDR1 MNHEY, CDR2 SMNVEV (reference sequence). There are 12 residues in the CDR3. The CDR3 is CASSHRPSEQYF. CDR3 sequence (DNA): TGTGCCAGCAGTCATCGGCCATCCGAGCAGTACTTC.

This rearrangement joins TRBV4-1 to TRBJ2-5; the match to TRBD2 covers 8 bases. Germline trimming cut 1 base from V and 3 bases from J; bases unmatched to any gene: 16. Germline-derived CDR1 and CDR2 are MGHRA and YSYEKL. This CDR3 is 19 amino acids long. The CDR3 DNA is TGCGCCAGCAGCCAAGGGGGGCTCCCTGGTCGGGAGGGTAAAGAGACCCAGTACTTC. Residues: CASSQGGLPGREGKETQYF.

V gene TRBV5-4 combines with J gene TRBJ1-2; 7 bases map to TRBD1. Germline V gene sequence: CDR1 SGHNT, CDR2 YYREEE (reference sequence). Trimming cost V 0 bases and J 7 bases; bases outside gene matches: 0. The CDR3 is 12 residues long. The DNA for the CDR3 is TGTGCCAGCAGCTTGGGGACAGGTGGCTACACCTTC. It is translated as CASSLGTGGYTF.

The chain combines TRBV7-3 with TRBJ2-1; 7 positions agree with TRBD1. CDR1 is SGHTA, CDR2 FQGTGA, per germline. J gave up 2 bases and V 4 bases, and 8 bases lay outside the gene matches. The CDR3 spans 16 residues. CDR3: CASSYTGDLTYNEQFF. The CDR3 DNA sequence: TGTGCCAGCAGCTACACAGGGGATCTTACCTACAATGAGCAGTTCTTC.

The chain carries TRBV19 and TRBJ2-5; D may be TRBD2 (6 bases). V lost 6 bases, J lost 2 bases, and 16 bases lay in between. CDR3 size: 15 residues. CDR1 LNHDA and CDR2 SQIVND come from the germline V gene (reference sequence). The CDR3 DNA reads TGTGCCAGTAGCAGAACTGGGCTAGCGCAAGAGACCCAGTACTTC. It encodes CASSRTGLAQETQYF.

The table lists this clone with a count of one. The chain uses TRBV7-6 and TRBJ1-2; D is unresolved. Trimming removed 5 bases from V and 6 bases from J, with 16 bases in between. The germline V gene encodes CDR1 SGHVS and CDR2 FNYEAQ. This CDR3 contains 14 residues. CDR3 sequence: CASSPGGPVNGYTF. CDR3 bases: TGTGCCAGCAGCCCGGGAGGTCCGGTAAATGGCTACACCTTC.

This chain joins TRBV15 and TRBJ2-1, with 12 bases that match TRBD2. Germline trimming cut 0 bases from V and 0 bases from J; bases unmatched to any gene: 0. CDR3 length: 17 residues. CDR1 and CDR2 from the germline V gene are LNHNV and YYDKDF (reference sequence). CDR3 bases: TGTGCCACCAGCAGAGAGACTAGCGGGAGCTCCTACAATGAGCAGTTCTTC. Protein sequence: CATSRETSGSSYNEQFF.

The chain has TRBV7-9 and TRBJ2-7, with TRBD1 identical over 8 bases. The CDR3 contains 15 residues. V gave up 5 bases and J gave up 6 bases; unmatched junction bases: 12. Germline values: CDR1 SEHNR, CDR2 FQNEAQ (reference sequence). The CDR3 bases are TGTGCCAGCAGCCCAGTTGACAGGGGTTTTCGCGAGCAGTACTTC. Residues: CASSPVDRGFREQYF.

The rearrangement uses TRBV7-9 and TRBJ1-5; weak D call: TRBD1 (6 bases). Trimming left V 0 bases short and J 6 bases short, with 18 bases between. CDR3 length: 17 residues. CDR1 and CDR2 from the germline V gene are SEHNR and FQNEAQ (reference sequence). Written as DNA, the CDR3 is TGTGCCAGCAGCTTAGCTCTGGGGGGCGGAGGAGGTCAGCCCCAGCATTTT. This encodes CASSLALGGGGGQPQHF.